This is a list of T cell receptor beta chains from one sample in a study of Ad26.COV2.S vaccination and SARS-CoV-2 variants. TCRdb's copy holds only in-frame clones and misses some; the assay was immunoSEQ multiplex PCR. This sample has about 350,000 clones; 88% occur once, and the top ten carry around 6.6%. The sample in question was peripheral blood, obtained in a trial of Ad26.COV2.S vaccine versus placebo. The receptors here all came from a person between 18 and 65 years old who received the Ad26.COV2.S COVID-19 vaccine or a placebo. Each CDR3 is given with its conserved first and last residue. Each record gives: V gene, clone size, J gene, D gene, CDR3 protein, CDR3 DNA. A D gene is named only where the DNA matches it firmly. Rows may omit the clone size; those that give it use once, few, many or a size class.

TRBV18	once	TRBJ1-1	TRBD1	CASSPTGGDTEAFF	TGTGCCAGCTCACCCACAGGGGGGGATACTGAAGCTTTCTTT
TRBV4-1	-	TRBJ1-5	-	CASRRAVTDNQPQHF	TGCGCCAGCAGGAGGGCAGTAACCGACAATCAGCCCCAGCATTTT
TRBV7-9	-	TRBJ2-3	-	CASSPEDRGPISTDTQYF	TGTGCCAGCAGCCCCGAGGACCGGGGCCCCATAAGCACAGATACGCAGTATTTT
TRBV6-6	-	TRBJ2-7	-	CASSQQTYEQYF	TGTGCCAGCAGCCAGCAGACCTACGAGCAGTACTTC
TRBV10-3	-	TRBJ1-1	-	CAISATGGATEAFF	TGTGCCATCAGTGCTACGGGGGGTGCCACTGAAGCTTTCTTT
TRBV4-2	-	TRBJ1-1	-	CASSHSRMNTEAFF	TGTGCCAGCAGCCATTCACGCATGAACACTGAAGCTTTCTTT
TRBV29-1	-	TRBJ1-3	-	CSVGGSSGNTIYF	TGCAGCGTTGGGGGCAGCTCTGGAAACACCATATATTTT
TRBV6-5	few	TRBJ1-1	TRBD1	CASGRDSHAFF	TGTGCCAGCGGCCGGGACAGTCACGCTTTCTTT
TRBV10-2	-	TRBJ1-6	TRBD1	CASSEDPGTGTSPLHF	TGCGCCAGCAGTGAGGATCCCGGGACAGGGACCTCACCCCTCCACTTT
TRBV4-3	-	TRBJ1-1	-	CASSQGEGRLEAFF	TGCGCCAGCAGCCAAGGAGAGGGGCGGCTTGAAGCTTTCTTT
TRBV19	-	TRBJ2-1	-	CASSRTRDPPYNEQFF	TGTGCCAGTAGTCGGACCCGGGACCCACCCTACAATGAGCAGTTCTTC
TRBV9	-	TRBJ2-7	-	CASSGDSTYEQYF	TGTGCCAGCAGCGGGGACTCAACCTACGAGCAGTACTTC
TRBV15	-	TRBJ1-1	-	CATRDSYMNTEAFF	TGTGCCACCAGGGACAGCTACATGAACACTGAAGCTTTCTTT
TRBV29-1	-	TRBJ2-5	TRBD1	CSVIPRGRGETQYF	TGCAGCGTCATACCTAGGGGGCGTGGGGAGACCCAGTACTTC
TRBV2	-	TRBJ2-6	TRBD1	CASKPTGVSSGANVLTF	TGTGCCAGCAAACCGACAGGGGTTAGCTCTGGGGCCAACGTCCTGACTTTC
TRBV19	few	TRBJ1-4	TRBD1	CASSRSRTGILEKLFF	TGTGCCAGTAGTCGCTCGAGGACAGGGATTTTGGAAAAACTGTTTTTT
TRBV6-6	once	TRBJ2-5	TRBD2	CASSYGHSGNQETQYF	TGTGCCAGCAGTTACGGTCATAGCGGGAACCAAGAGACCCAGTACTTC
TRBV30	-	TRBJ1-1	-	CAWRTVNTEAFF	TGTGCCTGGAGGACAGTGAACACTGAAGCTTTCTTT
TRBV19	-	TRBJ2-7	TRBD2	CASSIRGLAGEQTYEQYF	TGTGCCAGTAGTATAAGGGGACTAGCGGGAGAACAAACCTACGAGCAGTACTTC
TRBV28	-	TRBJ1-6	-	CASSLGYSSPLHF	TGTGCCAGCAGTTTAGGGTATAGTTCACCCCTCCACTTT
TRBV23-1	-	TRBJ1-5	-	CASSQGTLGSDSNQPQHF	TGCGCCAGCAGTCAAGGGACACTCGGTTCCGATAGCAATCAGCCCCAGCATTTT
TRBV10-3	-	TRBJ2-2	-	CAIENRLGGNTGELFF	TGTGCCATAGAAAACCGCCTAGGTGGGAACACCGGGGAGCTGTTTTTT
TRBV6-5	-	TRBJ2-7	-	CASFGASYEQYF	TGTGCCAGCTTTGGCGCCTCCTACGAGCAGTACTTC
TRBV4-2	-	TRBJ1-2	-	CASSQDSVGAYTF	TGTGCCAGCAGCCAAGATAGTGTCGGGGCCTACACCTTC
TRBV6-5	-	TRBJ2-1	TRBD2	CASRRTSDNEQFF	TGTGCCAGCAGACGAACTAGCGACAATGAGCAGTTCTTC
TRBV9	-	TRBJ1-2	-	CASSATSSAPGYTF	TGTGCCAGCAGCGCCACCTCTTCGGCTCCGGGCTACACCTTC
TRBV4-3	-	TRBJ2-1	-	CASSQDLDGYNEQFF	TGCGCCAGCAGCCAAGACCTGGACGGCTACAATGAGCAGTTCTTC
TRBV6-4	-	TRBJ2-2	TRBD2	CASSDSGLAGESNTGELFF	TGTGCCAGCAGTGACTCGGGACTAGCGGGAGAGTCAAACACCGGGGAGCTGTTTTTT